Listed here are 20 T cell receptor beta chains from one sample, sequenced in a study of shared clonotypes between healthy human individuals. The assay was immunoSEQ multiplex PCR, and TCRdb's table has in-frame clones only and misses some. The sample shows around 1.4 million clones, 98% of them seen only once. The sample comprised naive CD4+ T cells sorted from blood. Regarding subset: CD45RA+ positively selected. The receptors derive from a man aged 25-45 years in good health.

This chain connects TRBV30 to TRBJ1-5; D ambiguous. V dropped 3 bases and J dropped 6 bases, with 12 bases sitting between them. The CDR3 is 13 residues long. Germline CDR1 is GTSNPN and CDR2 is SVGIG (reference sequence). The CDR3 nucleotides read TGTGCCTGGAGCCCGGCCTCCACTCAGCCCCAGCATTTT. It is translated as CAWSPASTQPQHF.

The rearrangement links TRBV5-1 to TRBJ2-1, with TRBD2 matching over 10 bases. Trimming took 0 bases from V and 5 from J; bases not matched to a gene: 8. The germline gives CDR1 SGHRS, CDR2 YFSETQ. The length of the CDR3 is 17 residues. This chain's CDR3 is CASSLEVLAGENNEQFF. As DNA, the CDR3 is TGCGCCAGCAGCTTGGAAGTGCTAGCGGGGGAGAACAATGAGCAGTTCTTC.

V is TRBV28 and J is TRBJ1-2; the match to TRBD1 covers 8 bases. CDR3 length equals 14 residues. CDR1 is MDHEN, CDR2 SYDVKM, per germline. After removal of 8 bases from V and 1 base from J, the junction contained 6 bases not matched to a gene. CDR3 protein: CASVGQGLNYGYTF. CDR3 in DNA: TGTGCCAGCGTAGGACAGGGCCTTAACTATGGCTACACCTTC.

The chain employs TRBV9 and TRBJ2-1; TRBD1 matches 9 bases. Germline assignment: CDR1 SGDLS and CDR2 YYNGEE. The CDR3 totals 19 residues. V gave up 1 base and J gave up 8 bases; unmatched junction bases: 19. This chain's CDR3 is CASSVRPTGGATVRDEQFF. The CDR3 DNA sequence: TGTGCCAGCAGCGTAAGGCCGACAGGGGGGGCGACGGTTAGGGATGAGCAGTTCTTC.

J is TRBJ2-3 and V is TRBV9; 11 nucleotides align to TRBD2. This CDR3 contains 17 residues. V shed 0 bases and J 2 bases; nucleotides not matched to a gene: 5. Looked up from germline, CDR1 is SGDLS and CDR2 is YYNGEE. The DNA of the CDR3 is TGTGCCAGCAGCGTAGGTATGACTAGCGGGATCACAGATACGCAGTATTTT. Translated: CASSVGMTSGITDTQYF.

The chain has TRBV5-1 and TRBJ2-1; 10 positions agree with TRBD2. Germline CDR1 is SGHRS and CDR2 is YFSETQ. This CDR3 comprises 15 residues. The V and J ends lost 0 bases and 8 bases, in that order; junction bases with no gene match: 5. This CDR3 is CASSLAAGGPDEQFF. The CDR3 DNA is TGCGCCAGCAGCTTGGCAGCGGGAGGGCCTGATGAGCAGTTCTTC.

The chain links TRBV28 to TRBJ2-7; 7 bases line up with TRBD1. Germline V gene sequence: CDR1 MDHEN, CDR2 SYDVKM. There are 14 residues in the CDR3. Trimming removed 1 base from V and 3 bases from J; junction bases left unmatched: 3. The DNA for the CDR3 is TGTGCCAGCAGTTTATCCAACAGGGGCTACGAGCAGTACTTC. This translates into CASSLSNRGYEQYF. Full variable domain (missing parts from reference TRBV28 and TRBJ2-7): DVKVTQSSRYLVKRTGEKVFLECVQDMDHENMFWYRQDPGLGLRLIYFSYDVKMKEKGDIPEGYSVSREKKERFSLILESASTNQTSMYLCASSLSNRGYEQYFGPGTRLTVT.

The CDR3 reads CASSLAGVVSYGYTF. DNA for the CDR3: TGTGCCAGCAGCTTGGCCGGGGTAGTCTCCTATGGCTACACCTTC. This chain links TRBV5-5 with TRBJ1-2; D unresolved. The V gene lost 0 bases and the J gene lost 4 bases, with 13 bases spanning the gap. This CDR3 contains 15 residues. Germline V gives CDR1 SGHKS, CDR2 YYEKEE (reference sequence).

This sequence joins TRBV6-6 and TRBJ1-3, with D tentatively TRBD1 (6 bases). The CDR3 runs 15 residues. Germline assignment: CDR1 MNHNY and CDR2 SVGAGI (reference sequence). V lost 7 bases to trimming and J lost 4 bases, with 17 bases between them. The CDR3 reads CASTNDRLTGNTIYF. In DNA, the CDR3 is TGTGCCAGCACCAACGACAGGTTGACGGGAAACACCATATATTTT.

V is TRBV5-1 and J is TRBJ1-2, with D perhaps matching TRBD1 (6 bases). The germline gives CDR1 SGHRS, CDR2 YFSETQ. The CDR3 spans 17 residues. V dropped 0 bases and J dropped 8 bases, with 23 bases sitting between them. CDR3 nucleotide sequence: TGCGCCAGCAGCTTGGCCCTTCGACAGGATCGGCAGGGAGGCTACACCTTC. It specifies CASSLALRQDRQGGYTF.

V and J are TRBV18 and TRBJ2-7; tentative D call: TRBD1 (5 bases). The CDR3 has 15 residues. Trimming left V 3 bases short and J 0 bases short, with 12 bases between. The germline V gene has CDR1 KGHSH and CDR2 LQKENI. CDR3 bases: TGTGCCAGCTCACCTCCGTCGACAGACTCCTACGAGCAGTACTTC. Protein sequence: CASSPPSTDSYEQYF.

The rearrangement uses TRBV6-5 and TRBJ2-5; TRBD1 is a possible D gene (6 bases). This CDR3 has 13 amino acids. Germline V gene data show CDR1 as MNHEY and CDR2 as SVGAGI. V was clipped by 5 bases and J by 3 bases, with 10 bases between them. The CDR3 reads CASSPDRKETQYF. CDR3 sequence (DNA): TGTGCCAGCAGTCCTGACAGGAAAGAGACCCAGTACTTC.

The gene calls are TRBV4-3 and TRBJ2-2, with D tentatively TRBD2 (5 bases). V lost 4 bases and J 6 bases, leaving 15 bases between the germline ends. The CDR3 covers 15 residues. The germline CDR1 and CDR2 sequences are LGHNA and YSLEER. In DNA form, the CDR3 reads TGCGCCAGCAGCCGAGGGTCGCGGCTCCCCGGGGAGCTGTTTTTT. It yields the protein CASSRGSRLPGELFF.

CDR3 DNA: TGTGCCAGCAGTCCCGGGACTTTCTACACTGAAGCTTTCTTT. Translated, it gives CASSPGTFYTEAFF. V gene TRBV6-5 combines with J gene TRBJ1-1, with D perhaps matching TRBD1 (5 bases). CDR3 length: 14 residues. V was cut by 5 bases and J by 3 bases, with 13 bases left in between. The germline V gene has CDR1 MNHEY and CDR2 SVGAGI.

The chain joins TRBV7-8 to TRBJ1-5; 9 positions agree with TRBD1. Germline CDR1 reads SGHVS; CDR2 reads FQNEAQ. Unmatched junction bases numbered 4, after V lost 1 base and J lost 6 bases. This CDR3 region has 15 residues. CDR3 sequence reads: CASSLVRDRAQPQHF. The CDR3 DNA reads as TGTGCCAGCAGCTTAGTGAGGGACAGGGCTCAGCCCCAGCATTTT.

The chain is built from TRBV7-3 and TRBJ2-3; D uncertain. The V and J ends lost 2 bases and 1 base respectively, with 7 bases between them. Germline V gene data show CDR1 as SGHTA and CDR2 as FQGTGA. The CDR3 contains 14 residues. CDR3 loop: CASSLWAGTDTQYF. The CDR3 DNA follows: TGTGCCAGCAGCTTATGGGCAGGCACAGATACGCAGTATTTT.

The gene calls are TRBV11-2 and TRBJ2-2; the match to TRBD1 covers 7 bases. The CDR3 extends over 15 amino acids. Per the germline V gene, CDR1 is SGHAT and CDR2 is FQNNGV. The junction had 2 bases not matched to a gene; V was cut back by 1 base and J by 3 bases. For the CDR3, the DNA is TGTGCCAGCAGCTTAGGCCAGGGGGACACCGGGGAGCTGTTTTTT. Its translation: CASSLGQGDTGELFF.

The rearrangement uses TRBV6-5 and TRBJ2-5; 7 bases line up with TRBD2. Per the germline V gene, CDR1 is MNHEY and CDR2 is SVGAGI. Trimming cost V 0 bases and J 7 bases; bases outside gene matches: 8. The CDR3 has 15 residues. CDR3: CASSYSTGPGGTQYF. In DNA form, the CDR3 reads TGTGCCAGCAGTTACTCGACGGGACCGGGAGGGACCCAGTACTTC.

This clone has just a few counts. Other DNA variants within this sample encode the same CDR3. V usage is TRBV28 and J usage is TRBJ2-7, with 10 bases identical to TRBD2. This CDR3 contains 14 residues. Trimming removed 2 bases from V and 2 bases from J; junction bases left unmatched: 0. Germline V gene lookup returns CDR1 MDHEN and CDR2 SYDVKM. The CDR3 sequence: CASSLLAGAYEQYF. The DNA for the CDR3 is TGTGCCAGCAGTTTACTAGCGGGAGCCTACGAGCAGTACTTC.

With regard to this clone: Other DNA sequences in the sample encode the same CDR3. V and J are TRBV5-1 and TRBJ2-5; D may be TRBD1 (6 bases). Germline V lookup: CDR1 SGHRS, CDR2 YFSETQ. V lost 0 bases and J 1 base, leaving 7 bases between the germline ends. The CDR3 consists of 14 residues. DNA of the CDR3: TGCGCCAGCAGCTTGGACAGGGCCCAAGAGACCCAGTACTTC. Translating it yields CASSLDRAQETQYF.